This TCR beta chain was found in a study of cytomegalovirus exposure and HLA in healthy donors (dated by TCRdb to about 2017). About the investigation overall: In an earlier analysis of roughly 590 of the donors, around 290 Gb of sequence data and just under 120 million unique TCR beta sequences from 150 million to 200 million T cells were reported. An early release that covered more than 550 HLA-typed donors contained approximately 300 gigabases of sequencing data and tens of millions of unique TCR sequences. Of the roughly 410 genotyped donors, 75% to 85% were placed in the genetic ancestry cluster associated with self-reported Caucasian donors. The study aimed to test whether cataloging public T cell receptors could reveal signatures of past pathogen exposure. Using immunosequencing, the study profiled T cell repertoires from about 620 subjects and related those repertoires to cytomegalovirus serostatus. A separate validation cohort of some 130 different subjects was used in addition to the 666-subject first cohort. To predict cytomegalovirus infection status, the study brought together high-throughput TCR immunosequencing, statistical association of individual TCRs with disease status, and machine learning. A later analysis re-analyzed previously published TCR beta repertoires from 660 or so donors and added high-resolution HLA genotyping to study TCR occurrence patterns. Rather than drawing on any new phenotypic data, the later analysis identified candidate immune exposures from TCR beta sequences and the way those sequences occurred across donors. An earlier analysis of a few hundred of the donors applied high-throughput TCR beta sequencing to assess whether each TCR beta V gene segment acted as functional or pseudogenic. Donor age, sex, ethnicity and CMV serostatus were compiled together with the repertoire data. In a later genetic analysis, genome-wide SNP genotypes for about three fifths of the 666 donors were used, and that subset was treated as a discovery cohort. Every discovery cohort repertoire had been produced on one sequencing platform. HLA typing covered class I and class II loci at four-digit resolution. Typing coverage differed by locus: A, B, C, DRB1 and DQB1 were typed in roughly 620-630 donors, DQA1 in approximately 520, DPA1 in approximately 600, and DPB1 in approximately 450. About five DR-DQ haplotypes were handled as single units for association and clustering because linkage in the cohort was strong. Among almost 400 genotyped donors of the cohort, an average of approximately 230,000 unique TCR beta nucleotide sequences were sequenced per donor, about a sixth of them non-productive.

This clone was seen a few times. The antigen it recognizes is unknown. Qualities for individual bases were not recorded, and no much larger clone is one base off. In total, about 650 healthy bone marrow donors made up the cohort. At the time of sampling, all cohort members were nominally healthy, though unrecorded immune exposures were likely present. The donor was CMV seronegative and belonged to the group of more than 300 seronegative cohort members. Each donor provided a peripheral blood sample, and peripheral blood mononuclear cells were used for TCR beta sequencing. Genomic DNA extraction from the blood cell samples was performed with the Qiagen DNeasy Blood Extraction Kit. The library was produced with the immunoSEQ multiplex PCR assay. For the multiplex PCR, a mixture combining 60 forward primers for TCR Vbeta segments and 13 reverse primers for TCR Jbeta segments was used. Amplification of the CDR3 region of rearranged TCR beta genes was performed with a multiplex PCR assay on genomic DNA. On the Illumina HiSeq System, the amplified TCR beta libraries were sequenced as 87-base-pair reads. The original pipeline was this. A later analysis tallied around 87 million unique TCR beta chains across the 700 or so repertoires, and about 12 million of those chains were shared by two or more donors. Raw reads were error-corrected and collapsed into unique sequences by a nearest-neighbor algorithm in which closely related sequences were merged to remove PCR and sequencing errors. To assign V, D and J gene segments, CDR3 sequences were aligned to IMGT reference sequences. For a sequence to be retained, a match of at least six nucleotides to both a V gene segment and a J gene segment was required. Rearrangements were called productive when the CDR3 lacked stop codons and stayed in frame with V and J; all others were non-productive. CDR3 was defined by IMGT convention, running from the second conserved V-encoded cysteine to the conserved J-encoded phenylalanine. In an earlier analysis of more than 550 of the donors, sequences lacking an unambiguous match to a single V gene segment were excluded. An earlier analysis of 587 of the donors called V segments functional above 56.7% productive rearrangements and segregating when the between-donor standard deviation exceeded 5%. To diagnose cytomegalovirus status from the catalog of TCR beta chain sequences, a statistical classification framework was built. A later analysis assigned V and J genes by comparing TCR nucleotide sequences with IMGT/GENE-DB human TR gene sequences. The TCRdist pipeline was used in a later analysis to assign CDR3 sequences and most-parsimonious VDJ recombination scenarios. A later analysis defined each TCR beta chain by its CDR3 amino acid sequence plus V-gene family, and excluded reads lacking a unique V-gene family. In a later analysis, a few hundred highly shared, low-generation-probability nucleotide sequences were removed to address suspected cross-contamination and a sequencing artifact. In a later analysis, a clonal expansion index for each public chain was calculated from normalized within-repertoire ranks of inferred template counts. A later analysis computed generation probabilities with a VDJ recombination model fitted to out-of-frame rearrangements, and checked the results against IGoR. In a later analysis, TCR-TCR, TCR-HLA and TCR-CMV co-occurrence was scored with hypergeometric tests, and a repertoire-size bias correction was applied to TCR pairs. To estimate false discovery rates, a later analysis permuted the HLA or CMV assignments 20 times. In a later analysis, co-occurring TCRs were grouped using DBSCAN, and TCRdist sequence similarity was added for clustering within HLA-allele-positive subsets. Co-occurrence clustering excluded repertoires with fewer than 30,000 or more than 120,000 public chains, plus five with anomalous nucleotide sharing. The immuneACCESS repertoire file appears here via TCRdb, limited to in-frame rearrangements. These files lack a portion of the clones; in checked studies, under half of the deficit traces to unresolved V genes, and the cause of the others is not known. V, J and clone size were drawn from that table, and D and trimming were deduced from the DNA. This sample lists about 160,000 clones; 60% to 85% were detected once. Of the sample, around 3.1% falls within the top ten clones.

What the research found in general, with its limitations: An earlier analysis of around 540 of the donors showed that most TCR beta V segments appeared in productive rearrangements either about 90% or about 30% of the time, which broadly matched IMGT annotations. A cluster of highly shared sequence variants was judged likely to represent a technical artifact of the sequencing pipeline. Some IMGT-functional V segments, including TRBV6-2 and TRBV6-3, could not be distinguished by the 87-base-pair reads and were therefore excluded. Assigning TCR associations to individual alleles was difficult when HLA alleles, especially DR and DQ, strongly co-occurred. In a later genetic analysis, fewer N-insertions in productive TCRs were reported among donors in an Asian-associated ancestry cluster than the 666-donor mean. The only immune exposure information available for the cohort was CMV serostatus. V-gene and J-gene trimming of TCR beta chains was associated with a missense DCLRE1C variant in a later genetic analysis, and the association was replicated in an independent cohort. Across donors, most TCR sequences were observed very rarely, whereas some public TCRs were present in many individuals. The earlier analysis of about 600 of the donors excluded over 15 rarely observed V segments, including chromosome 9 orphons, because counts were too low. According to a later analysis, most CMV-associated TCR beta chains appeared to be HLA-restricted, and the HLA associations seemed to be driven largely by CMV exposure. Linkage disequilibrium might explain the correlated functional status among segregating V segments, but an unknown experimental factor could not be ruled out. A further reported finding was that TCR beta sequences accurately predicted the HLA-A and HLA-B alleles for most subjects in the first cohort. In vitro tests confirmed that a few of the cytomegalovirus-associated TCR beta chains recognize cytomegalovirus antigens. HLA typing was unavailable for some donors at each locus, so association tests used only the typed subset. In a later analysis, 15,000 to 20,000 TCR beta sequences were associated with specific HLA alleles at a false discovery rate of 0.05. Only TCR beta chains were sequenced in this cohort, and the absence of alpha or paired-chain data limited detectable features. Roughly uniform sequencing depth across donors was assumed in presence/absence analyses, although this assumption may not hold. In a later analysis, HLA-associated TCR beta chains showed more clonal expansion and lower generation probabilities than non-associated chains that were equally common. According to a later analysis, parvovirus B19, influenza, CMV and Epstein-Barr virus appeared linked to several top co-occurrence clusters. The classifier was reported to diagnose cytomegalovirus status with high specificity and sensitivity in both the original cohort and the validation cohort. The authors suggested that the approach could potentially be extended to other disease states and immunological phenotypes. According to a later analysis, TCR association rates differed among HLA loci, with DRB1 alleles showing the most associated TCRs and HLA-C alleles showing the fewest. The study listed 164 TCR beta chains as associated with cytomegalovirus.

The CDR3, from cysteine to phenylalanine, totals 13 residues. Only the CDR3 DNA stays, 39 bases, in frame from base 1. Taken from the germline V gene (reference sequence), the CDR1 and CDR2 loops are LNHDA and SQIVND. The specimen was PBMCs. The TCR originated in a woman in her thirties or forties in good health and CMV-seronegative. The rearrangement joined TRBV19 to TRBJ2-5; a weak D assignment points to TRBD1 (5 bases agree). The J call is doubtful: the DNA matches TRBJ2-7 better. The CDR3 protein is CASSMTVWYEQYF. The nucleotides are TGTGCCAGTAGTATGACAGTGTGGTACGAGCAGTACTTC.